Listed here are 26 T cell receptor beta chains from one sample, sequenced in a study of cytomegalovirus exposure and HLA in healthy donors. A multiplex PCR was run with 60 Vbeta primers and 13 Jbeta primers. Some clones are missing from TCRdb's copy, which holds only in-frame ones; the method was immunoSEQ multiplex PCR. In the table there are 100,000 to 150,000 clones, roughly four fifths of which are singletons. The sample taken for sequencing was PBMCs. These receptors were collected from a girl aged 2 to 9 in good health and CMV-seronegative.

CDR3 nucleotide sequence: TGTGCCAGCAGCCCGGGACAGTCCTCGGTGAACACCGGGGAGCTGTTTTTT. Protein product: CASSPGQSSVNTGELFF. The chain couples TRBV7-3 to TRBJ2-2; 7 bases fit TRBD1. Trimming cost V 5 bases and J 1 base; bases outside gene matches: 10. CDR1 and CDR2 (germline): SGHTA, FQGTGA. The CDR3 has 17 residues.

This chain links TRBV9 with TRBJ2-3; TRBD2 matches 13 bases. Germline lookup yields CDR1 SGDLS and CDR2 YYNGEE. The CDR3 contains 16 residues. J was trimmed by 4 bases and V by 0 bases; bases with no gene match: 2. In DNA form, the CDR3 reads TGTGCCAGCAGCGTAGGGACTAGCGGGAGTCCAGATACGCAGTATTTT. Protein sequence: CASSVGTSGSPDTQYF.

The rearrangement uses TRBV27 and TRBJ1-2; 7 bases align to TRBD1. With 8 bases clipped from V and 4 bases from J, the junction kept 10 bases outside the gene matches. Germline CDR1 and CDR2: MNHEY and SMNVEV (reference sequence). This CDR3 contains 14 residues. The CDR3 loop is CASPRGGVGYGYTF. The CDR3 coding sequence is TGTGCCAGCCCCAGAGGGGGCGTGGGCTATGGCTACACCTTC.

In this sample, this clone turned up a few times. This chain uses TRBV9 with TRBJ1-2, with a weak D call TRBD1 (6 bases). V was clipped by 6 bases and J by 2 bases, with 8 bases between them. CDR3 size: 12 residues. Germline assignment: CDR1 SGDLS and CDR2 YYNGEE. CDR3 coding DNA: TGTGCCAGCAACCAGGGGAACTATGGCTACACCTTC. Protein: CASNQGNYGYTF.

This sequence joins TRBV4-1 and TRBJ2-5; 8 bases map to TRBD1. Unmatched junction bases numbered 8, after V lost 1 base and J lost 1 base. The V gene's germline CDR1 is MGHRA and CDR2 YSYEKL. The length of the CDR3 is 17 residues. The CDR3 DNA follows: TGCGCCAGCAGCCAAGTAAGGCAGGGGGCGAGCCAAGAGACCCAGTACTTC. Its protein is CASSQVRQGASQETQYF.

The chain employs TRBV7-8 and TRBJ1-1; weak D call: TRBD1 (6 bases). In germline, CDR1 is SGHVS, CDR2 FQNEAQ. The CDR3 has 16 residues. The ends were cut back, 5 bases at V and 7 bases at J, with 23 bases in the middle. CDR3 amino acids: CASSQRRQDFRGEAFF. CDR3 sequence (DNA): TGTGCCAGCAGCCAAAGACGACAGGATTTCAGAGGTGAAGCTTTCTTT.

This clone has only a few counts. The chain is built from TRBV6-4 and TRBJ2-1; 11 bases match TRBD2. V dropped 3 bases and J dropped 7; count of bases not matched to a gene: 2. The CDR3 is made up of 14 amino acids. Per germline, CDR1 MRHNA and CDR2 SNTAGT. CDR3 nucleotides: TGTGCCAGCAGTGAGTTAGCGGGGGGGAATGAGCAGTTCTTC. Its translation: CASSELAGGNEQFF.

This sequence joins TRBV10-3 and TRBJ2-5; tentative D call: TRBD2 (5 bases). The tail of the sequence fits TRBJ2-7 better, so the J call may be wrong. CDR3 length equals 11 residues. Germline loops: CDR1 ENHRY, CDR2 SYGVKD. CDR3 in DNA: TGTGCCATCATCTCGGGAAACGAGCAGTACTTC. Protein product: CAIISGNEQYF.

The J gene is TRBJ1-1, the V gene TRBV11-1; 8 bases are shared with TRBD1. V lost 5 bases to trimming and J lost 3 bases; unmatched junction nucleotides: 5. The length of the CDR3 is 14 residues. Germline V gene data show CDR1 as SGHAT and CDR2 as FQDESV (reference sequence). CDR3 coding DNA: TGTGCCAGCAGCGGGCAGGGGGCTTACACTGAAGCTTTCTTT. As protein: CASSGQGAYTEAFF. The complete variable domain, with remaining parts taken from reference TRBV11-1 and TRBJ1-1, reads EAEVAQSPRYKITEKSQAVAFWCDPISGHATLYWYRQILGQGPELLVQFQDESVVDDSQLPKDRFSAERLKGVDSTLKIQPAELGDSAMYLCASSGQGAYTEAFFGQGTRLTVV.

Written as DNA, the CDR3 is TGTGCCAGCAGCTCCACGGGTGGGGGGACTGAAGCTTTCTTT. Translation: CASSSTGGGTEAFF. The chain employs TRBV13 and TRBJ1-1; possibly TRBD1 for D (5 bases). CDR3 length: 14 residues. Germline CDR1 reads PRHDT; CDR2 reads FYEKMQ (reference sequence). The V gene lost 4 bases and the J gene lost 5 bases, with 14 bases spanning the gap.

The V call is TRBV23-1, the J call TRBJ1-3, with no clear D. TRBV23-1 is an ORF; its function is uncertain. The CDR3 has 15 residues. Trimming left V 4 bases short and J 0 bases short, with 10 bases between. The CDR3 coding sequence is TGCGCCAGCAGTCCCGGAGGCGGCTCTGGAAACACCATATATTTT. The encoded protein is CASSPGGGSGNTIYF.

This rearrangement joins TRBV7-3 to TRBJ2-3; 9 bases fit TRBD2. Per germline, CDR1 SGHTA and CDR2 FQGTGA. The CDR3 is made up of 17 amino acids. The ends lost 0 bases at V and 3 bases at J; junction bases unmatched: 7. The CDR3 protein is CASSLTSSGSMTDTQYF. For the CDR3, the DNA is TGTGCCAGCAGCTTAACCAGTAGCGGGAGCATGACAGATACGCAGTATTTT.

The rearrangement uses TRBV29-1 and TRBJ2-5; D unresolved. The J call is doubtful: the DNA matches TRBJ2-7 better. CDR3 length equals 12 residues. In germline, CDR1 is SQVTM, CDR2 ANQGSEA. This CDR3 reads CSAASESYEQYF. CDR3 coding DNA: TGCAGCGCCGCAAGTGAGTCCTACGAGCAGTACTTC.

The rearrangement uses TRBV6-4 and TRBJ2-1, with D perhaps TRBD2 (7 bases). Looked up from germline, CDR1 is MRHNA and CDR2 is SNTAGT. The CDR3 covers 16 residues. The ends were cut back, 3 bases at V and 4 bases at J, with 16 bases in the middle. The CDR3 DNA sequence: TGTGCCAGCAGTGATAGGTGGGGGGGCCAGTACAATGAGCAGTTCTTC. Its protein product is CASSDRWGGQYNEQFF.

The chain has TRBV27 and TRBJ1-5; D is perhaps TRBD1 (6 bases). Germline V gene lookup returns CDR1 MNHEY and CDR2 SMNVEV (reference sequence). Between the trimmed V and J ends, which lost 6 bases and 2 bases, there was a span of 11 bases. This CDR3 comprises 14 residues. The CDR3 region has the DNA TGTGCCAGCAGCAGGGGCCTTGGCAATCAGCCCCAGCATTTT. It translates to CASSRGLGNQPQHF.

V and J are TRBV18 and TRBJ2-2, with 11 bases matching TRBD2. There are 17 residues in the CDR3. V lost 0 bases to trimming and J lost 4 bases; unmatched junction nucleotides: 4. Germline V lookup: CDR1 KGHSH, CDR2 LQKENI. The DNA for the CDR3 is TGTGCCAGCTCACCACCGGTAGCGGGAGGGCCCACCGGGGAGCTGTTTTTT. Translated, it gives CASSPPVAGGPTGELFF.

The chain is built from TRBV28 and TRBJ2-4; TRBD2 is a possible D gene (5 bases). Trimming pared 6 bases from V and 0 bases from J, leaving 9 bases between. CDR3 size: 14 residues. Germline assignment: CDR1 MDHEN and CDR2 SYDVKM. CDR3 in amino acids: CASRLGVAKNIQYF. In DNA, the CDR3 is TGTGCCAGCAGGCTCGGGGTAGCCAAAAACATTCAGTACTTC. Filled out from reference TRBV28 and TRBJ2-4, the complete variable domain reads DVKVTQSSRYLVKRTGEKVFLECVQDMDHENMFWYRQDPGLGLRLIYFSYDVKMKEKGDIPEGYSVSREKKERFSLILESASTNQTSMYLCASRLGVAKNIQYFGAGTRLSVL.

The chain couples TRBV19 to TRBJ1-1, with 8 bases identical to TRBD1. The V and J ends lost 5 bases and 4 bases, in that order; junction bases with no gene match: 12. The V gene's germline CDR1 is LNHDA and CDR2 SQIVND (reference sequence). The CDR3 has 16 residues. The CDR3 DNA is TGTGCCAGTAGTGCCGGAGGACAGGGTCGGGGCACTGAAGCTTTCTTT. It translates to CASSAGGQGRGTEAFF.

The chain joins TRBV7-8 to TRBJ2-7; D is perhaps TRBD1 (6 bases). The CDR3 loop spans 20 amino acids. V lost 5 bases and J lost 0, with 29 bases in between. CDR1 is SGHVS, CDR2 FQNEAQ, per germline. The CDR3: CASSESMGLGTPVSSYEQYF. CDR3 DNA: TGTGCCAGCAGCGAATCGATGGGTCTTGGGACACCGGTTTCCTCCTACGAGCAGTACTTC.

The V and J genes are TRBV6-5 and TRBJ1-5; 7 bases map to TRBD1. This CDR3 is 14 amino acids long. CDR1 is MNHEY, CDR2 SVGAGI, per germline. Trimming took 6 bases from V and 5 from J; bases not matched to a gene: 7. The DNA of the CDR3 is TGTGCCAGCAGCCCTTACAGGGGTCATCAGCCCCAGCATTTT. Translated, it gives CASSPYRGHQPQHF.

This sequence joins TRBV28 and TRBJ1-3; D is possibly TRBD1 (6 bases). This CDR3 contains 15 residues. Germline CDR1 is MDHEN and CDR2 is SYDVKM. Trimming took 6 bases from V and 5 from J, leaving 17 bases between them. The CDR3 reads CASSPRGGLRNTIYF. Written as DNA, the CDR3 is TGTGCCAGCAGCCCTAGGGGGGGTCTTAGAAACACCATATATTTT. Supplemented by reference TRBV28 and TRBJ1-3, the full variable domain reads DVKVTQSSRYLVKRTGEKVFLECVQDMDHENMFWYRQDPGLGLRLIYFSYDVKMKEKGDIPEGYSVSREKKERFSLILESASTNQTSMYLCASSPRGGLRNTIYFGEGSWLTVV.

V and J are TRBV5-1 and TRBJ2-1; D unresolved. The CDR3 sequence is 13 residues long. Trimming removed 3 bases from V and 0 bases from J, with 4 bases in between. Germline CDR1 reads SGHRS; CDR2 reads YFSETQ. CDR3 region: CASSSSSYNEQFF. CDR3 bases: TGCGCCAGCAGCTCCAGCTCCTACAATGAGCAGTTCTTC.

This chain joins TRBV7-2 and TRBJ1-2; 8 bases map to TRBD1. The trim removed 3 bases at V and 4 bases at J, leaving 10 bases unmatched. The CDR3 length is 16 residues. Germline V gene lookup returns CDR1 SGHTA and CDR2 FQGNSA. For the CDR3, the DNA is TGTGCCAGCAGCTTGCAGGGGGCCAGTTCCCGCTATGGCTACACCTTC. This codes for CASSLQGASSRYGYTF. Full variable domain (remainder filled in from reference TRBV7-2 and TRBJ1-2): GAGVSQSPSNKVTEKGKDVELRCDPISGHTALYWYRQSLGQGLEFLIYFQGNSAPDKSGLPSDRFSAERTGGSVSTLTIQRTQQEDSAVYLCASSLQGASSRYGYTFGSGTRLTVV.

V is TRBV29-1 and J is TRBJ2-1; a weak D match, TRBD2 (5 bases). Trimming took 8 bases from V and 1 from J, leaving 9 bases between them. The germline V gene encodes CDR1 SQVTM and CDR2 ANQGSEA. The CDR3 contains 12 residues. The CDR3 protein is CSPRLSYNEQFF. The CDR3 DNA is TGCAGCCCCCGACTATCCTACAATGAGCAGTTCTTC.

The chain combines TRBV7-9 with TRBJ2-6; TRBD1 matches 11 bases. With V trimmed by 5 bases and J by 2 bases, 8 bases remained unmatched. The CDR3 spans 18 residues. Germline V gene data show CDR1 as SEHNR and CDR2 as FQNEAQ (reference sequence). This CDR3 is CASSPGTGGSAGANVLTF. The CDR3 nucleotides are TGTGCCAGCAGCCCCGGGACAGGGGGGTCGGCTGGGGCCAACGTCCTGACTTTC.

The gene calls are TRBV6-1 and TRBJ1-5, with 11 positions matching TRBD1. Germline CDR1 MNHNS, CDR2 SASEGT. The CDR3 spans 14 residues. The trim removed 8 bases at V and 5 bases at J, leaving 5 bases unmatched. CDR3 sequence (DNA): TGTGCCAGCTACCGGACAGGGGGCGATCAGCCCCAGCATTTT. Encoded protein: CASYRTGGDQPQHF.